These T cell receptor beta chains were read from a single sample in a study of shared clonotypes between healthy human individuals. Repertoires were generated with immunoSEQ multiplex PCR, while TCRdb's copy carries only in-frame clones and drops some. The repertoire holds millions of clones, with about 95% as singletons. Sequencing was done on a sample of naive CD8+ T cells sorted from blood. All receptors derive from a man between 18 and 35 years old in good health. Each CDR3 is given with its conserved first and last residue. A D gene is named only where the DNA matches it firmly. A row's size may be missing; if present it is once, few, many or a size class.

>TRBV10-2|TRBJ2-7|.|.
TGCGCCATCCAGGGGGGGAGCTCCTACGAGCAGTACTTC
CAIQGGSSYEQYF
>TRBV6-1|TRBJ2-5|.|.
TGTGCCAGCAGAAGCTGGCAAGAGACCCAGTACTTC
CASRSWQETQYF
>TRBV6-6|TRBJ1-1|.|.
TGTGCCAGCAGCCGGAACAGGAACACTGAAGCTTTCTTT
CASSRNRNTEAFF
>TRBV30|TRBJ2-2|once|.
TGTGCCTGGAGCGCCGGGACAACGAACACCGGGGAGCTGTTTTTT
CAWSAGTTNTGELFF
>TRBV5-4|TRBJ2-3|.|TRBD2
TGTGCCACCTACAGGACTAGCGGAGTCACAGATACGCAGTATTTT
CATYRTSGVTDTQYF
>TRBV30|TRBJ2-1|.|TRBD2
TGTGCCTGGAGTATGGCTAGCGGGAGTCAAAATGAGCAGTTCTTC
CAWSMASGSQNEQFF
>TRBV19|TRBJ2-2|once|TRBD2
TGTGCCAGTAGTACTGGACTAGTCGGCGGGGAGCTGTTTTTT
CASSTGLVGGELFF
>TRBV5-6|TRBJ2-3|.|.
TGTGCCAGCAGCTTGGGCGGCTACGCTGTGCCGCCTAGCACAGATACGCAGTATTTT
CASSLGGYAVPPSTDTQYF
>TRBV4-2|TRBJ1-2|.|.
TGTGCCAGCAGGCGCGGGGCAGGGGATGCCTATGGCTACACCTTC
CASRRGAGDAYGYTF
>TRBV4-3|TRBJ2-7|.|.
TGCGCCAGCAGCCAAGTGGAGGGGGCGGGCGAGCAGTACTTC
CASSQVEGAGEQYF
>TRBV10-2|TRBJ2-7|.|TRBD2
TGCGCCAGCAGTGAGGCGGCTAGCGGGAACGAGCAGTACTTC
CASSEAASGNEQYF
>TRBV27|TRBJ1-1|.|.
TGTGCCAGCAGTTTATCGAAGGCAGGGATTTGGGCTGAAGCTTTCTTT
CASSLSKAGIWAEAFF
>TRBV7-2|TRBJ2-1|once|.
TGTGCCAGCAGCCTCGGACCCTACAATGAGCAGTTCTTC
CASSLGPYNEQFF
>TRBV4-2|TRBJ1-4|.|TRBD1
TGTGCCAGCAGCCAAGAACCAGGGGGATTTTGGGAAAAACTGTTTTTT
CASSQEPGGFWEKLFF